These 3 T cell receptor beta chains were sequenced from one sample in a study of molecular identifiers for immune sequencing clone quantification (dated by TCRdb to 2016 to 2019). The library relied on PCR. TCRdb shows the sequencer as NextSeq 500. TCRdb's own reprocessing of the public reads used fastp at Q25 and MiXCR and kept productive beta chains. Each CDR3 protein gets just one entry, which takes the most common genes and DNA from the rows behind it. In all, the sample holds hundreds of thousands of distinct CDR3 sequences, and 25% of those were seen once. The top ten clones comprise about 0.78% of the sample. The material sequenced was naive CD8+ T cells from blood, with Jurkat cell RNA spiked in. The cell subset or site label for this specimen denotes: FACS-sorted CD8+CD4-CCR7+CD45RA+ naive T cells. The receptors originated from a human donor in good health. Some libraries in this study had Jurkat cell RNA spiked in.

The J gene is TRBJ2-7, the V gene TRBV12-3 or TRBV12-4; D possibly corresponds to TRBD2 (5 bases). The CDR3 has 13 amino acids. Trimming stripped 6 bases from V and 5 bases from J, with 14 bases between. CDR3 amino acids: CASSATRVHEQYF. The CDR3 nucleotides are TGTGCCAGCAGCGCCACTAGAGTCCACGAGCAGTACTTC.

This clonotype has only one observation. This chain uses TRBV19 with TRBJ2-7, with a tentative D call TRBD1 (5 bases). V shed 8 bases and J shed 0 bases, with 11 bases lying between them. The CDR3 has 13 residues. Germline CDR1 reads LNHDA; CDR2 reads SQIVND (reference sequence). This CDR3 reads CASRQWDSYEQYF. In nucleotides, the CDR3 is TGTGCCAGTCGACAGTGGGACTCCTACGAGCAGTACTTC.

Details on this clonotype: This may arise from a read error, as a much more abundant clone is one base away. The CDR3 does not end in the conserved phenylalanine or tryptophan, so this is likely a read error. This chain uses TRBV3-1 with TRBJ2-7, with TRBD1 as a possible D gene (7 bases). CDR3 length: 15 residues. V was shortened by 0 bases and J by 6 bases, with 15 bases between the two germline ends. Germline V gene data show CDR1 as LGHDT and CDR2 as YNNKEL (reference sequence). The CDR3 DNA is TGTGCCAGCAGCCAAGATCGGAGGGGGCCGGTCGAGCAGTACCTC. This encodes CASSQDRRGPVEQYL.